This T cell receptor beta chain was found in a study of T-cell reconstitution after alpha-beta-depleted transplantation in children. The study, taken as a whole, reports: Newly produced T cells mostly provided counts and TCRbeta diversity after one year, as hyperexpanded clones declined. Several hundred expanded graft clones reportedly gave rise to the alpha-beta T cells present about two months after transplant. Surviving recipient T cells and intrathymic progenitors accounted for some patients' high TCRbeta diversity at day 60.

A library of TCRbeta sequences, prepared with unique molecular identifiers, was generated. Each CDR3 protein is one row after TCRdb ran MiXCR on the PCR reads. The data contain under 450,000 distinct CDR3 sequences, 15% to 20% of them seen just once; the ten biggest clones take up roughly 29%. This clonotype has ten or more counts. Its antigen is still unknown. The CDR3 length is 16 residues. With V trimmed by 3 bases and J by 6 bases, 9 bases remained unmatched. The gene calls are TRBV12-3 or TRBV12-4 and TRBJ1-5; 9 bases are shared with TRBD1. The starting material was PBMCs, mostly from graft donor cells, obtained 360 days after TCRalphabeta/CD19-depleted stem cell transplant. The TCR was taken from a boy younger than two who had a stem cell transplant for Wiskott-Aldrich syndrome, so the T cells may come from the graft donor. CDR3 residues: CASSFAGQGLSQPQHF. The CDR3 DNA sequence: TGTGCCAGCAGTTTTGCGGGACAGGGTCTGAGTCAGCCCCAGCATTTT.